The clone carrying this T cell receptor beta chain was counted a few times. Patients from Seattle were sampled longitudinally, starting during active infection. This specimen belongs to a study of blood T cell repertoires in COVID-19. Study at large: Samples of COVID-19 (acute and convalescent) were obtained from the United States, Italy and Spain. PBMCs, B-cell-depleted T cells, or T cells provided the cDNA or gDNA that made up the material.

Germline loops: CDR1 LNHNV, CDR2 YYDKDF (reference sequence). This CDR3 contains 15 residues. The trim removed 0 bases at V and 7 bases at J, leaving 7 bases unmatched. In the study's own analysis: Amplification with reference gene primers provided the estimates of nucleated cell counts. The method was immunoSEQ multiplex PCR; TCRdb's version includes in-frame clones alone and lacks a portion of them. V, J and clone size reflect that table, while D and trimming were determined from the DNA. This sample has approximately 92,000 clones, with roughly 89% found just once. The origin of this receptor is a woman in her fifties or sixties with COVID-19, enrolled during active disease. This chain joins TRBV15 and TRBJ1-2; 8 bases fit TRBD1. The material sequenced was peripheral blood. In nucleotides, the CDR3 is TGTGCCACCAGCAGAGATCGTGGGACAGGCAGTGGCTACACCTTC. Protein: CATSRDRGTGSGYTF.